Shown below are 8 T cell receptor beta chains from a single sample sequenced in a study of molecular identifiers for immune sequencing clone quantification. TCRdb independently ran MiXCR on the PCR reads; one entry per CDR3 protein. The sample lists approximately 590,000 distinct CDR3 sequences, roughly 25% occurring once. Sequenced material: naive CD8+ T cells from blood, with Jurkat cell RNA spiked in. As to subset: FACS-sorted CD8+CD4-CCR7+CD45RA+ naive T cells. The receptors were sampled from a human donor in good health. Some libraries in this study had Jurkat cell RNA spiked in.

This clonotype was counted at least ten times. The gene calls are TRBV30 and TRBJ2-2, with D hard to call. Germline V lookup: CDR1 GTSNPN, CDR2 SVGIG (reference sequence). Deletions cut 2 bases from V and 1 base from J, with 5 bases between. The CDR3 spans 13 residues. The chain's CDR3 is CAWSPVNTGELFF. DNA of the CDR3: TGTGCCTGGAGTCCGGTGAACACCGGGGAGCTGTTTTTT.

A few counts support this clonotype. The genes are TRBV20-1 and TRBJ2-7; 9 nucleotides match TRBD1. The CDR3 extends over 14 amino acids. The germline gives CDR1 DFQATT, CDR2 SNEGSKA (reference sequence). J lost 0 bases, V lost 4 bases, and 4 bases had no gene match. The CDR3 nucleotides read TGCAGTGCTACAACAGGGGGCGGCTCCTACGAGCAGTACTTC. Encoded protein: CSATTGGGSYEQYF.

Of note for this clonotype: Germline and junction disagree at one end, which may indicate a read error. The rearrangement joins TRBV7-7 to TRBJ2-5; D unclear. The CDR3 loop spans 13 amino acids. Germline CDR1 SSHAT, CDR2 FNYEAQ (reference sequence). CDR3 in DNA: TGTGCTAGCAGCTTATCAGGAACCAGGACCCAGTACTTC. The encoded protein is CASSLSGTRTQYF.

This clonotype was seen more than once but under ten times. J is TRBJ2-1 and V is TRBV9, with TRBD2 matching 9 bases. Trimming cost V 0 bases and J 10 bases; bases outside gene matches: 14. CDR1 is SGDLS, CDR2 YYNGEE, per germline. The CDR3 extends over 17 amino acids. The chain's CDR3 is CASSVGTLAGEGVEQFF. For the CDR3, the DNA is TGTGCCAGCAGCGTAGGGACCTTAGCGGGAGAGGGGGTGGAGCAGTTCTTC.

This chain uses TRBV27 with TRBJ2-7; 14 nucleotides match TRBD2. CDR1 is MNHEY, CDR2 SMNVEV, per germline (reference sequence). V was pared by 5 bases and J by 2 bases, with 5 bases of the junction left unmatched. The CDR3 loop spans 16 amino acids. In DNA form, the CDR3 reads TGTGCCAGCAGTGGACTAGCGGGAGGACATCCCTACGAGCAGTACTTC. It is translated as CASSGLAGGHPYEQYF.

Concerning this clonotype itself: Relative to the germline gene, one junction end is altered; a read error may explain this. The rearrangement uses TRBV24-1 and TRBJ2-1; 13 nucleotides line up with TRBD2. The V gene's germline CDR1 is KGHDR and CDR2 SFDVKD. CDR3 length equals 16 residues. CDR3: CATSEGTSGVRNEQSF. The CDR3 nucleotides are TGTGCCACCAGTGAAGGGACTAGCGGGGTGAGGAATGAGCAGTCCTTC.

About this clonotype itself: Germline is not matched at one junction end, which may reflect a read error. V and J are TRBV7-2 and TRBJ2-1, with D maybe TRBD1 (6 bases). The V gene's germline CDR1 is SGHTA and CDR2 FQGNSA. The CDR3 is 13 amino acids. Here the CDR3 reads CASRAGERNEQVF. The CDR3 region has the DNA TGTGCCAGCAGGGCAGGGGAACGCAATGAGCAGGTCTTC.

At least ten counts were recorded for this clonotype. The gene calls are TRBV6-6 and TRBJ1-1; D might be TRBD1 (5 bases). The germline V gene encodes CDR1 MNHNY and CDR2 SVGAGI (reference sequence). The CDR3 is made up of 12 amino acids. V was pared by 0 bases and J by 8 bases, with 7 bases between. CDR3 coding DNA: TGTGCCAGCAGTTACTCGGGGCAAGAAGCTTTCTTT. Its translation is CASSYSGQEAFF.